This T cell receptor (beta chain) was observed in a study of brain T cells in children with intractable seizures. Assay used: immunoSEQ multiplex PCR; TCRdb lists only in-frame clones, some missing. The table shows 65,000 to 85,000 clones, with more than 85% occurring only once. This CDR3 spans 17 amino acids. Germline lookup yields CDR1 MGHRA and CDR2 YSYEKL. V gave up 2 bases and J gave up 5 bases; unmatched junction bases: 13. Turning to this clone: Its antigen is as yet unknown.

Only cases whose brain tissue showed the highest T cell transcript signatures were sequenced. Regarding the study as a whole: Only CDR3 sequence similarity suggested viral specificity, without known HCMV serostatus.

Sequenced material: peripheral blood, taken at surgery. This chain links TRBV4-1 with TRBJ2-7; 9 bases map to TRBD2. This sequence originates from a boy younger than two with tuberous sclerosis and intractable seizures. The CDR3 nucleotides read TGCGCCAGCAGCCAAACCCCCAGGGGCGGGAGGGCCGACGAGCAGTACTTC. This sequence encodes CASSQTPRGGRADEQYF.